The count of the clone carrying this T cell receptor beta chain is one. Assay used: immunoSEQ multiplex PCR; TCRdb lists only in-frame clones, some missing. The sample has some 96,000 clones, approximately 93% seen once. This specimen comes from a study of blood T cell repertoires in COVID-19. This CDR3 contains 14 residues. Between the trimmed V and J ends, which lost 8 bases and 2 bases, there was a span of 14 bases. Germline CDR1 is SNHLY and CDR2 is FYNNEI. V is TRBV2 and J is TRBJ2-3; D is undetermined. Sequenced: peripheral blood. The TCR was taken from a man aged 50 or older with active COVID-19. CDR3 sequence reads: CASVIRQVTDTQYF. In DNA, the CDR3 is TGTGCCAGCGTCATCCGACAAGTCACAGATACGCAGTATTTT.